The clone carrying this TCR beta chain appeared a few times. Its antigen remains unidentified. This record belongs to a study of CD4 T cells in relation to SARS-CoV-2 and coronaviruses. Study summary: The negative reference was HIV-1 Nef peptide pool or peptide-free culture. Study conclusions and caveats: In around 60% of donors, memory CD4+ clonotypes crossrecognized SARS-CoV-2 and at least one common cold coronavirus spike.

Produced via immunoSEQ multiplex PCR; TCRdb's table is partial and in-frame only. The sample has tens of thousands of clones; roughly four fifths are singletons. Before the COVID-19 pandemic, during about 2010-2019, CD4+ T cells were taken from unexposed donors. After ten to eleven days of culture, CD4+ T cells were isolated. The CDR3 consists of 15 residues. V was shortened by 1 base and J by 1 base, with 8 bases between the two germline ends. Germline V CDR1 and CDR2: LGHNA, YSLEER. The receptor comes from a human donor in good health. What was sequenced was CD4+ T cells from PBMCs, cultured in vitro. This chain links TRBV4-3 with TRBJ1-5, with D unclear. The CDR3 reads CASSQGRWSNQPQHF. CDR3 DNA: TGCGCCAGCAGCCAAGGCAGGTGGAGCAATCAGCCCCAGCATTTT.